This entry lists 28 T cell receptor beta chains sequenced from one sample in a study of T cell repertoires in cytomegalovirus infection (dated by TCRdb to the late 2010s). The sample's treatment or condition label, in plain terms: in vitro stimulation with specific CMV peptide epitopes to enrich CMV-specific T cells. Sequencing took place on an Illumina HiSeq 1500. Through fastp at Q25 and MiXCR, TCRdb rebuilt clones from the public reads, retaining in-frame beta chains. A single entry per CDR3 protein holds the most common genes and DNA from its merged rows. The sample profile shows around 900,000 distinct CDR3 sequences; 30% to 40% of them were found once. The top ten clones comprise more than 12% of the sample. These TCRs' antigens remain unknown. Source: cultured CD8+ T cells from PBMCs, taken from culture after CMV antigen stimulation. The receptors were sampled from a human donor in good health (CMV status not recorded). Some clones in this sample may be carry-over from other donors' samples.

This clonotype was counted only a few times. V usage is TRBV7-3 and J usage is TRBJ1-1; maybe TRBD1 (5 bases). Per germline, CDR1 SGHTA and CDR2 FQGTGA. The CDR3 has 12 amino acids. Trimming stripped 6 bases from V and 5 bases from J, with 10 bases between. The chain's CDR3 is CASRLGETEAFF. CDR3 in DNA: TGTGCCAGCAGGTTAGGGGAGACTGAAGCTTTCTTT.

The chain links TRBV9 to TRBJ2-3; TRBD1 aligns across 7 bases. The germline V gene encodes CDR1 SGDLS and CDR2 YYNGEE. The ends lost 1 base at V and 1 base at J; junction bases unmatched: 6. The CDR3 spans 16 residues. CDR3 sequence reads: CASSVTPGGGTDTQYF. CDR3 coding DNA: TGTGCCAGCAGCGTAACCCCAGGGGGTGGCACAGATACGCAGTATTTT.

This clonotype has at least ten counts. V is TRBV7-6 and J is TRBJ2-3; unclear D gene. CDR3 length: 14 amino acids. Trimming cost V 5 bases and J 6 bases, with 15 bases left between them. The V gene's germline CDR1 is SGHVS and CDR2 FNYEAQ. CDR3 coding DNA: TGTGCCAGCAGCCCTCGGACGCTTCTGGATACGCAGTATTTT. Translating gives CASSPRTLLDTQYF.

The chain combines TRBV6-6 with TRBJ1-1; D is unclear. This CDR3 comprises 13 residues. Germline assignment: CDR1 MNHNY and CDR2 SVGAGI (reference sequence). V was cut by 11 bases and J by 4 bases, with 17 bases left in between. The CDR3 sequence: CASRPSGSTEAFF. As DNA, the CDR3 is TGTGCCTCCCGGCCATCTGGAAGCACTGAAGCTTTCTTT.

The gene calls are TRBV19 and TRBJ1-5; TRBD1 might be the D (5 bases). The CDR3 has 15 residues. Germline V CDR1 and CDR2: LNHDA, SQIVND (reference sequence). Trimming cost V 2 bases and J 1 base, with 9 bases left between them. CDR3: CASSIRGDSNQPQHF. CDR3 bases: TGTGCCAGTAGTATAAGAGGGGACAGCAATCAGCCCCAGCATTTT. The variable domain in full, completed from reference TRBV19 and TRBJ1-5, reads DGGITQSPKYLFRKEGQNVTLSCEQNLNHDAMYWYRQDPGQGLRLIYYSQIVNDFQKGDIAEGYSVSREKKESFPLTVTSAQKNPTAFYLCASSIRGDSNQPQHFGDGTRLSIL.

The table lists this clonotype with a few counts. CDR3 nucleotide sequence: TGTGCCAGCAAAGCCGGGACAGGGGGCTACGAGCAGTACGTC. This sequence encodes CASKAGTGGYEQYV. This sequence joins TRBV6-1 and TRBJ2-7; 11 bases fit TRBD1. The CDR3 extends over 14 amino acids. Trimming removed 7 bases from V and 3 bases from J; junction bases left unmatched: 5. CDR1 MNHNS and CDR2 SASEGT come from the germline V gene.

This clonotype was picked up one time. The chain uses TRBV4-1 and TRBJ2-4, with D unclear. V was clipped by 0 bases and J by 8 bases, with 5 bases between them. The length of the CDR3 is 12 residues. Germline CDR1 is MGHRA and CDR2 is YSYEKL. The CDR3 protein is CASSQDAHIQYF. The CDR3 DNA reads as TGCGCCAGCAGCCAAGATGCCCACATTCAGTACTTC.

This clonotype was seen a handful of times. The chain couples TRBV7-8 to TRBJ2-2; the match to TRBD1 covers 7 bases. The CDR3 loop spans 18 amino acids. The germline gives CDR1 SGHVS, CDR2 FQNEAQ. The V gene end was trimmed by 1 base and the J gene end by 3 bases; junction bases not matched to a gene: 11. This CDR3 reads CASSLGGRGQLYTGELFF. The CDR3 DNA is TGTGCCAGCAGCTTAGGGGGTCGGGGACAGTTATACACCGGGGAGCTGTTTTTT.

The chain couples TRBV7-2 to TRBJ2-5; tentatively, D is TRBD1 (6 bases). Germline assignment: CDR1 SGHTA and CDR2 FQGNSA. V was shortened by 1 base and J by 2 bases, with 14 bases between the two germline ends. CDR3 length equals 16 residues. The CDR3 here is CASSLVDQGLQETQYF. For the CDR3, the DNA is TGTGCCAGCAGCTTAGTGGACCAGGGGCTACAAGAGACCCAGTACTTC.

CDR3: CASSTQGELFF. The CDR3 coding sequence is TGTGCCAGCAGCACACAAGGAGAGCTGTTTTTT. The rearrangement joins TRBV11-2 to TRBJ2-2, with D unclear. The CDR3 consists of 11 residues. CDR1 and CDR2 (germline): SGHAT, FQNNGV. V dropped 5 bases and J dropped 11 bases, with 9 bases sitting between them.

The chain combines TRBV27 with TRBJ2-7; 9 bases are a match to TRBD1. The CDR3 spans 14 residues. CDR1 is MNHEY, CDR2 SMNVEV, per germline (reference sequence). V was clipped by 6 bases and J by 2 bases; unmatched bases: 5. CDR3 nucleotides: TGTGCCAGCAGCACGGACAGGGGACCCTACGAGCAGTACTTC. This codes for CASSTDRGPYEQYF.

This clonotype was recorded only once. The V and J genes are TRBV27 and TRBJ1-1; possibly TRBD1 for D (5 bases). Trimming removed 1 base at V and 6 bases at J, with 18 bases between. The CDR3 loop spans 16 amino acids. CDR1 and CDR2 from the germline V gene are MNHEY and SMNVEV (reference sequence). CDR3 region: CASSLFSGATFAEAFF. The CDR3 bases are TGTGCCAGCAGTTTATTTTCCGGGGCCACCTTTGCTGAAGCTTTCTTT.

The gene calls are TRBV11-2 and TRBJ2-2, with a possible D match to TRBD1 (5 bases). Trimming took off 7 bases at V and 4 bases at J, with 16 bases between the two ends. From germline, CDR1 is SGHAT and CDR2 FQNNGV. The CDR3 runs 15 residues. The CDR3: CASTLGEFGTGELFF. The CDR3 DNA sequence: TGTGCCAGCACCCTAGGGGAATTTGGCACCGGGGAGCTGTTTTTT.

The chain uses TRBV27 and TRBJ1-6; 7 bases fit TRBD1. V lost 5 bases to trimming and J lost 10 bases; unmatched junction nucleotides: 8. The germline gives CDR1 MNHEY, CDR2 SMNVEV (reference sequence). The CDR3 runs 14 residues. CDR3 sequence: CASSLTGSPSPLHF. DNA for the CDR3: TGTGCCAGCAGTCTGACAGGGTCTCCATCACCCCTCCACTTT.

The sample holds a few counts of this clonotype. The genes are TRBV6-1 and TRBJ1-3, with D possibly matching TRBD1 (5 bases). Trimming pared 3 bases from V and 0 bases from J, leaving 9 bases between. CDR1 is MNHNS, CDR2 SASEGT, per germline. The CDR3 spans 15 residues. The CDR3 DNA reads as TGTGCCAGCAGTGAGGGACCCACCTCTGGAAACACCATATATTTT. Amino acid sequence: CASSEGPTSGNTIYF.

In this sample, this clonotype turned up a few times. This CDR3 is CASSLGPRGLTYNEQFF. In DNA, the CDR3 is TGTGCCAGCAGCTTAGGTCCCCGAGGGCTGACCTACAATGAGCAGTTCTTC. The chain links TRBV7-9 to TRBJ2-1; maybe TRBD2 (5 bases). The CDR3 runs 17 residues. CDR1 SEHNR and CDR2 FQNEAQ come from the germline V gene (reference sequence). The V end was cut by 1 base, the J end by 2 bases, with 15 bases between. The whole variable domain, filled in from reference TRBV7-9 and TRBJ2-1, reads DTGVSQNPRHKITKRGQNVTFRCDPISEHNRLYWYRQTLGQGPEFLTYFQNEAQLEKSRLLSDRFSAERPKGSFSTLEIQRTEQGDSAMYLCASSLGPRGLTYNEQFFGPGTRLTVL.

The V gene is TRBV2, the J gene TRBJ1-1; D perhaps matches TRBD1 (6 bases). Germline assignment: CDR1 SNHLY and CDR2 FYNNEI. This CDR3 has 15 residues. CDR3 amino acids: CAIKGDGRGNTEAFF. Here the CDR3 DNA reads TGTGCAATAAAGGGGGATGGGAGGGGGAACACTGAAGCTTTCTTT.

This CDR3 reads CASSPAGTEQYF. Here the CDR3 DNA reads TGTGCCAGCAGCCCGGCTGGGACTGAGCAGTACTTC. V is TRBV7-6 and J is TRBJ2-7; maybe TRBD2 (6 bases). The CDR3 has 12 amino acids. Germline lookup yields CDR1 SGHVS and CDR2 FNYEAQ. The V end was cut by 5 bases, the J end by 7 bases, with 12 bases between.

The sample holds many counts of this clonotype. This chain joins TRBV19 and TRBJ2-3; possibly TRBD1 for D (5 bases). CDR1 LNHDA and CDR2 SQIVND come from the germline V gene (reference sequence). Between the trimmed V and J ends, which lost 3 bases and 6 bases, there was a span of 16 bases. The CDR3 covers 15 residues. CDR3 bases: TGTGCCAGTAGTATTTCTGGGGCCCCAGCGGATACGCAGTATTTT. Translated: CASSISGAPADTQYF.

This clonotype has more than one count but fewer than ten. The gene calls are TRBV4-1 and TRBJ2-2; 10 bases map to TRBD2. CDR3 length: 16 residues. Germline V gene sequence: CDR1 MGHRA, CDR2 YSYEKL. Unmatched junction bases numbered 5, after V lost 4 bases and J lost 3 bases. In nucleotides, the CDR3 is TGCGCCAGCAGCCCTACTAGCGGGGTTCACACCGGGGAGCTGTTTTTT. It is translated as CASSPTSGVHTGELFF.

This chain links TRBV10-3 with TRBJ2-2; 8 nucleotides match TRBD2. From germline, CDR1 is ENHRY and CDR2 SYGVKD. The ends lost 2 bases at V and 2 bases at J; junction bases unmatched: 7. This CDR3 spans 17 amino acids. This CDR3 reads CAISEVAAGVNTGELFF. The CDR3 bases are TGTGCCATCAGTGAGGTCGCAGCGGGGGTTAACACCGGGGAGCTGTTTTTT.

The rearrangement links TRBV6-2 or TRBV6-3 to TRBJ1-5, with D uncertain. The germline V gene has CDR1 MNHEY and CDR2 SVGEGT. Trimming left V 6 bases short and J 5 bases short, with 11 bases between. The CDR3 is 13 residues long. This CDR3 is CASRTINDQPQHF. DNA for the CDR3: TGTGCCAGCAGAACGATCAACGATCAGCCCCAGCATTTT.

The rearrangement joins TRBV12-5 to TRBJ1-1, with a possible D match to TRBD1 (5 bases). The CDR3 extends over 13 amino acids. V dropped 5 bases and J dropped 1 base, with 8 bases sitting between them. The germline CDR1 and CDR2 sequences are LGHNT and FRNRAP. CDR3 loop: CASGPGQNTEAFF. Written as DNA, the CDR3 is TGTGCTAGTGGTCCCGGACAGAACACTGAAGCTTTCTTT.

This clonotype was seen only a few times. The V and J genes are TRBV5-5 and TRBJ1-4; no definite D call. Between the trimmed V and J ends, which lost 0 bases and 8 bases, there was a span of 11 bases. The CDR3 is made up of 14 amino acids. CDR1 and CDR2 (germline): SGHKS, YYEKEE (reference sequence). The CDR3 region is CASSLELREEKLFF. CDR3 DNA sequence: TGTGCCAGCAGCTTGGAGCTGAGGGAGGAAAAACTGTTTTTT.

V and J are TRBV14 and TRBJ1-2; no definite D call. In germline, CDR1 is SGHDN, CDR2 FVKESK. The CDR3 totals 14 residues. V lost 4 bases, J lost 8 bases, and 17 bases lay in between. The CDR3 DNA reads TGTGCCAGCAGCCCCGGGCGGGCTTTCAAGGGCTACACCTTC. Translating it yields CASSPGRAFKGYTF.

This clonotype occurred a few times. V is TRBV10-3 and J is TRBJ2-7; 7 nucleotides agree with TRBD1. CDR3 length: 12 residues. Germline CDR1 ENHRY, CDR2 SYGVKD. V trimming: 11 bases; J trimming: 2 bases; junction bases outside the gene matches: 6. The CDR3 sequence is CAAGQVTYEQYF. CDR3 in DNA: TGTGCCGCCGGACAGGTTACCTACGAGCAGTACTTC.

This chain connects TRBV7-2 to TRBJ2-5; 7 bases are a match to TRBD2. The CDR3 runs 12 residues. Germline V gene lookup returns CDR1 SGHTA and CDR2 FQGNSA. The junction had 7 bases not matched to a gene; V was cut back by 4 bases and J by 11 bases. The CDR3 DNA reads as TGTGCCAGCAGCTCTAGCGGCCATCCACAGTACTTC. Protein: CASSSSGHPQYF.

The V call is TRBV12-3 or TRBV12-4, the J call TRBJ1-2; no reliable D call. CDR3 size: 13 residues. V lost 3 bases to trimming and J lost 0 bases, with 5 bases between them. CDR3 sequence reads: CASSFWPNYGYTF. The CDR3 bases are TGTGCCAGCAGTTTTTGGCCTAACTATGGCTACACCTTC.